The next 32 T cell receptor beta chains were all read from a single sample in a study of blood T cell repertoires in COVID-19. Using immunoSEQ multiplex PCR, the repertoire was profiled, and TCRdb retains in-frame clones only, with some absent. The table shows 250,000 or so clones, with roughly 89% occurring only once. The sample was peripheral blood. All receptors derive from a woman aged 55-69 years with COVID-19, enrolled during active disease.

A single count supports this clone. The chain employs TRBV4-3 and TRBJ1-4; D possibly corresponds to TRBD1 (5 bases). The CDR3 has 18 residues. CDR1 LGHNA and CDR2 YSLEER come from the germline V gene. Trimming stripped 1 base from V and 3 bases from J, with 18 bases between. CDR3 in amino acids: CASSQAVGASASNEKLFF. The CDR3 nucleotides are TGCGCCAGCAGCCAAGCTGTTGGGGCAAGTGCTTCTAATGAAAAACTGTTTTTT.

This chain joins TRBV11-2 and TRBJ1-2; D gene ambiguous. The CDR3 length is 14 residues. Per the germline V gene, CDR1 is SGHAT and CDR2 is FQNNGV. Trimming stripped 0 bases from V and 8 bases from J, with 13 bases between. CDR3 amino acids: CASSLDLQAWGYTF. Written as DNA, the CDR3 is TGTGCCAGCAGCTTAGATCTTCAGGCATGGGGCTACACCTTC.

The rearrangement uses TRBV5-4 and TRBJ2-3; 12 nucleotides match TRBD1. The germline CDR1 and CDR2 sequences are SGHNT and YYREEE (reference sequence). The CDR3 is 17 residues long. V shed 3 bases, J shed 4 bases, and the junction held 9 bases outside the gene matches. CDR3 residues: CASSSAGTGGGADTQYF. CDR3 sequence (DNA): TGTGCCAGCAGCTCCGCCGGGACAGGGGGCGGCGCAGATACGCAGTATTTT.

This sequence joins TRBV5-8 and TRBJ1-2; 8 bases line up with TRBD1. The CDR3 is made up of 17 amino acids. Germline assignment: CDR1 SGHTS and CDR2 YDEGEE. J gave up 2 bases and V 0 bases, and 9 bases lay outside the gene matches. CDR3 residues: CASSLAEDRVINYGYTF. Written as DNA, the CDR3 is TGTGCCAGCAGCTTGGCCGAGGACAGGGTAATCAACTATGGCTACACCTTC.

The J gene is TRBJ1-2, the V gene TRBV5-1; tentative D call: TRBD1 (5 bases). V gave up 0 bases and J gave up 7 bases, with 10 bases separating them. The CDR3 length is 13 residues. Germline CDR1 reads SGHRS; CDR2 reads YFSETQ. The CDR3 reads CASSLATGGGYTF. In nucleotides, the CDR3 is TGCGCCAGCAGCTTGGCGACGGGGGGTGGCTACACCTTC.

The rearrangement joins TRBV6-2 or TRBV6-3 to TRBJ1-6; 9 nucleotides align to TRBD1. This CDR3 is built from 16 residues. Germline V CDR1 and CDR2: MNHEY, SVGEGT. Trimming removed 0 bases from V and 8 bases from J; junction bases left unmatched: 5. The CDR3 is CASSYSSRTGDSPLHF. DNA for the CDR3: TGTGCCAGCAGTTACTCTAGTCGGACAGGGGATTCACCCCTCCACTTT.

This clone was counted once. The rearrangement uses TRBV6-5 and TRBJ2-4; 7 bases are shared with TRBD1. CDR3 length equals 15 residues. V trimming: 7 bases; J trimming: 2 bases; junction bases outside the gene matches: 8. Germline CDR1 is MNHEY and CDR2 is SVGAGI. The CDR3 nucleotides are TGTGCCAGCACTCCTGACAGGGCATCCAAAAACATTCAGTACTTC. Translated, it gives CASTPDRASKNIQYF.

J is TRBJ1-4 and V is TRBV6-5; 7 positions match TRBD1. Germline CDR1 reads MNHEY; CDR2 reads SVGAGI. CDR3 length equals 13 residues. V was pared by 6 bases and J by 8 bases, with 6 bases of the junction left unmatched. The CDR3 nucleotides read TGTGCCAGCAGAAAACAGGGGAACGAAAAACTGTTTTTT. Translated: CASRKQGNEKLFF.

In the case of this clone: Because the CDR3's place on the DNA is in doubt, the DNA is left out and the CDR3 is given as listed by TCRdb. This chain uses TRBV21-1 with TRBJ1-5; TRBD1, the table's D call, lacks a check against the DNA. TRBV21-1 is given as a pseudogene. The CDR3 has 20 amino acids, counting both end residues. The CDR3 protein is CASSKVGVGTGMSIRQPQHF.

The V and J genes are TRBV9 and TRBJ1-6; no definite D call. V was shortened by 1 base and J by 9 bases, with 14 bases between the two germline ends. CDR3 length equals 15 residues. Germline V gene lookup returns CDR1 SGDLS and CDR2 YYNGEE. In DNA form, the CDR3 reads TGTGCCAGCAGCGTAAGGGCCGAACGGGGTTCACCCCTCCACTTT. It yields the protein CASSVRAERGSPLHF.

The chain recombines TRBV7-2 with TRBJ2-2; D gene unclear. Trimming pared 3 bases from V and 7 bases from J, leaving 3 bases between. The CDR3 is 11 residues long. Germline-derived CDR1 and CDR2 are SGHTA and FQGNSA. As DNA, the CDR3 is TGTGCCAGCAGCTTTATCGGGGAGCTGTTTTTT. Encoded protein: CASSFIGELFF.

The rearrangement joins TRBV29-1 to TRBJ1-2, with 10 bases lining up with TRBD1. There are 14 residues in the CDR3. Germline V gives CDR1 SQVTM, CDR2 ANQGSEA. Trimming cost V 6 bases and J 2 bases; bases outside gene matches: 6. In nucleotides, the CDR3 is TGCAGCGTGGGACAGGGGTGGTCAAACTATGGCTACACCTTC. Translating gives CSVGQGWSNYGYTF.

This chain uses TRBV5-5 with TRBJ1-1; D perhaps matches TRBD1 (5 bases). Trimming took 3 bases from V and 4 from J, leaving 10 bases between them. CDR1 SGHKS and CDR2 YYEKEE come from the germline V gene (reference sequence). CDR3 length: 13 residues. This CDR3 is CASSSRVGTEAFF. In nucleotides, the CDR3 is TGTGCCAGCAGCTCCAGGGTGGGCACTGAAGCTTTCTTT.

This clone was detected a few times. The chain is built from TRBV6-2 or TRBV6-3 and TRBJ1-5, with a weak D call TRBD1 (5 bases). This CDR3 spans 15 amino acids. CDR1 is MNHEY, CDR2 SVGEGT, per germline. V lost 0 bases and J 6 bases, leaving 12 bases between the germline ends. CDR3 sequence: CASSYSGGVGQPQHF. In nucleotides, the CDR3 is TGTGCCAGCAGTTACTCAGGAGGGGTCGGTCAGCCCCAGCATTTT.

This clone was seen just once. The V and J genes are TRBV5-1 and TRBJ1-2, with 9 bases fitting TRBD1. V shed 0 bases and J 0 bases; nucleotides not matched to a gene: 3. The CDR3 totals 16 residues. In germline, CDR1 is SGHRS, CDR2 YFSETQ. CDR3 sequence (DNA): TGCGCCAGCAGCTTGGGACAGGGGGGATCTAACTATGGCTACACCTTC. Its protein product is CASSLGQGGSNYGYTF.

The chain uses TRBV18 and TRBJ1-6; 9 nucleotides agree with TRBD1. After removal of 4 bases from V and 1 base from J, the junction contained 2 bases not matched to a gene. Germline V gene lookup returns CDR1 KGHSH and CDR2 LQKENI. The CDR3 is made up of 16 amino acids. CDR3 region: CASSLQGASYNSPLHF. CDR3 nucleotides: TGTGCCAGCTCACTACAGGGGGCATCCTATAATTCACCCCTCCACTTT. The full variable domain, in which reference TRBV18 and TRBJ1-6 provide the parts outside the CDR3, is NAGVMQNPRHLVRRRGQEARLRCSPMKGHSHVYWYRQLPEEGLKFMVYLQKENIIDESGMPKERFSAEFPKEGPSILRIQQVVRGDSAAYFCASSLQGASYNSPLHFGNGTRLTVT.

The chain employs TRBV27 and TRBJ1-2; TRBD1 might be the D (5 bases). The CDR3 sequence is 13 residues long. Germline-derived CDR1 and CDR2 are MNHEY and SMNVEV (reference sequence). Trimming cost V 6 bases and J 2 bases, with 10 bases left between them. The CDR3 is CASRHGGNYGYTF. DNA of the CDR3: TGTGCCAGCAGACACGGGGGAAACTATGGCTACACCTTC.

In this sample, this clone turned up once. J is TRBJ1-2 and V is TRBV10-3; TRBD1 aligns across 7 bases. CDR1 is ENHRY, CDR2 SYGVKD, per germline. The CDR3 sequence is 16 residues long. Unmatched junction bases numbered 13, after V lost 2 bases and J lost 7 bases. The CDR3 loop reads CAISERQGGEFGGYTF. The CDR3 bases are TGTGCCATCAGTGAGCGGCAAGGGGGCGAGTTCGGTGGCTACACCTTC.

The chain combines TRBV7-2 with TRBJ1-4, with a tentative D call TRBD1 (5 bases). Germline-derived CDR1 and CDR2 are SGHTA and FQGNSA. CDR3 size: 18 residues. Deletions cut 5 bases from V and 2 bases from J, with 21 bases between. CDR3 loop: CASSNTWGGLGTNEKLFF. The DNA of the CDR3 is TGTGCCAGCAGCAACACCTGGGGGGGGTTAGGGACTAATGAAAAACTGTTTTTT. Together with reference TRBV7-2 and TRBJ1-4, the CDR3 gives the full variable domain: GAGVSQSPSNKVTEKGKDVELRCDPISGHTALYWYRQSLGQGLEFLIYFQGNSAPDKSGLPSDRFSAERTGGSVSTLTIQRTQQEDSAVYLCASSNTWGGLGTNEKLFFGSGTQLSVL.

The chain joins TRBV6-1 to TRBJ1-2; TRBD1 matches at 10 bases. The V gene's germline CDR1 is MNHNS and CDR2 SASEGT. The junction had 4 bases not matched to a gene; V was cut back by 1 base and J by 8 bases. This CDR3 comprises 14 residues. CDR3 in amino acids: CASSEGQGAGGYTF. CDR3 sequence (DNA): TGTGCCAGCAGTGAAGGACAGGGGGCTGGCGGCTACACCTTC.

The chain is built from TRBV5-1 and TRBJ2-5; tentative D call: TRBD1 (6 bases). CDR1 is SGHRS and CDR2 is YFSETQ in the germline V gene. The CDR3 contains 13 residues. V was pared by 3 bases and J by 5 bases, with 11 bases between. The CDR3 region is CASSSGAGETQYF. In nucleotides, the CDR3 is TGCGCCAGCAGCTCAGGGGCTGGGGAGACCCAGTACTTC.

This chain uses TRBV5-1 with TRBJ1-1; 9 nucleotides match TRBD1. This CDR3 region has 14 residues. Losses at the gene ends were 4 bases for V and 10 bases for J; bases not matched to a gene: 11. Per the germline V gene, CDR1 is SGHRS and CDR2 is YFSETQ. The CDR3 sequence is CASSDSPSTGGAFF. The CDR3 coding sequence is TGCGCCAGCAGCGATTCCCCTTCGACAGGGGGAGCTTTCTTT.

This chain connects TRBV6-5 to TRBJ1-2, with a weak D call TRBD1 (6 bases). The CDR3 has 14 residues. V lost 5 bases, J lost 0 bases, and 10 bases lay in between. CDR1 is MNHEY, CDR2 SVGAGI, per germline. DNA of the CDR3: TGTGCCAGCAGTCTCGGGACACCTAACTATGGCTACACCTTC. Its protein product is CASSLGTPNYGYTF.

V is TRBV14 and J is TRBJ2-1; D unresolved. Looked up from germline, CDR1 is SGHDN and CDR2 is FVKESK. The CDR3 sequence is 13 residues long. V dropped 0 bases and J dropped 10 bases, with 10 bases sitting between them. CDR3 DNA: TGTGCCAGCAGCCAAGATGTGGCCTCGGAGCAGTTCTTC. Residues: CASSQDVASEQFF.

CDR3 loop: CASSLAGSVDNSPLHF. The DNA for the CDR3 is TGTGCCAGCAGCTTGGCGGGAAGCGTCGATAATTCACCCCTCCACTTT. V gene TRBV5-4 combines with J gene TRBJ1-6; no definite D call. Between the trimmed V and J ends, which lost 0 bases and 5 bases, there was a span of 12 bases. This CDR3 region has 16 residues. From germline, CDR1 is SGHNT and CDR2 YYREEE (reference sequence).

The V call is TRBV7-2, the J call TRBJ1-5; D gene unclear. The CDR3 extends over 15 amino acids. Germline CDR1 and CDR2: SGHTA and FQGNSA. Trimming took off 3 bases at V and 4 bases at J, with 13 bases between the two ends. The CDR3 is CASSLNSLPNQPQHF. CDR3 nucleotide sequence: TGTGCCAGCAGCTTGAACAGTTTGCCGAATCAGCCCCAGCATTTT.

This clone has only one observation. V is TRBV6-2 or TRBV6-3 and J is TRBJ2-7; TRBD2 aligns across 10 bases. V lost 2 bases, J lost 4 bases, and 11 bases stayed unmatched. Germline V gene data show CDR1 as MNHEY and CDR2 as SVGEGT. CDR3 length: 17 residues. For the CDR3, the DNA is TGTGCCAGCAGTTACCCCACGGGTGGACTAGCGGTTTACGAGCAGTACTTC. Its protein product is CASSYPTGGLAVYEQYF.

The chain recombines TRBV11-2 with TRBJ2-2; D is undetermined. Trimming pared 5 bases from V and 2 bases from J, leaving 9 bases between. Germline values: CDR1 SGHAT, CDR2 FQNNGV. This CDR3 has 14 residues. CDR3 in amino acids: CASSMERNTGELFF. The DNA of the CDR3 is TGTGCCAGCAGCATGGAGAGAAACACCGGGGAGCTGTTTTTT. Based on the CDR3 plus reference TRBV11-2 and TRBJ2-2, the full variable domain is EAGVAQSPRYKIIEKRQSVAFWCNPISGHATLYWYQQILGQGPKLLIQFQNNGVVDDSQLPKDRFSAERLKGVDSTLKIQPAKLEDSAVYLCASSMERNTGELFFGEGSRLTVL.

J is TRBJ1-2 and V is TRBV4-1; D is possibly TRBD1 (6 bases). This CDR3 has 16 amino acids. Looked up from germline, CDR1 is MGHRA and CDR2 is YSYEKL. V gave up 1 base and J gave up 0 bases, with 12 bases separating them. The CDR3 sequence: CASSQVGGYTNYGYTF. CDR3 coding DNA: TGCGCCAGCAGCCAAGTTGGGGGCTATACTAACTATGGCTACACCTTC.

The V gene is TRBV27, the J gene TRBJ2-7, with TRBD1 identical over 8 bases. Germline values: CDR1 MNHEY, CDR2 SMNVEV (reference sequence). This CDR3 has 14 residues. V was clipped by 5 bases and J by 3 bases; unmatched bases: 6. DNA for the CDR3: TGTGCCAGCAGTCCGTGGGACAGGAACTACGAGCAGTACTTC. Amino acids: CASSPWDRNYEQYF.

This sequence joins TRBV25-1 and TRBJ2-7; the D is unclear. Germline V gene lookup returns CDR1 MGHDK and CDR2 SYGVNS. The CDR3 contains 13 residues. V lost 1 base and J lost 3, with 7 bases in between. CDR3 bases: TGTGCCAGCAGTGAATCCCCCCTCTACGAGCAGTACTTC. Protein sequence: CASSESPLYEQYF.

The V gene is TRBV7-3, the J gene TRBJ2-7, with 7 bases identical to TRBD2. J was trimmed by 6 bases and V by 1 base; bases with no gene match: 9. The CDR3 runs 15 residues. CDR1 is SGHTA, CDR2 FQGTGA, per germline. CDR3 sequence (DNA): TGTGCCAGCAGCTTAAACCCCACGGGACTAAGCGAGCAGTACTTC. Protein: CASSLNPTGLSEQYF.